Sequencing of this T cell receptor beta chain was carried out in a study of OX40 agonist ivuxolimab in advanced cancers. General study findings and limits: The authors also found low normalized T-cell clonal expansion in some nonresponders. The CD4+ and CD8+ T cells in the blood had expanded clonally by week 6 at 0.1 to 3.0 mg/kg.

To note about this clone: Its antigen is not known.

Clones were sequenced by immunoSEQ multiplex PCR, and TCRdb holds only the in-frame ones, with some missing. Of more than 55,000 clones in the sample, 85% to 90% were seen once. Patients with a history of autoimmune disease or on systemic immunosuppression were excluded. Peripheral blood came from all dose cohorts at three timepoints. This TCR was recovered from an adult with an advanced solid tumor such as melanoma, head and neck, liver or kidney cancer. Sequenced here: CD4+ or CD8+ T cells sorted from blood, sampled in a trial of the OX40 agonist ivuxolimab.

The CDR3 loop is CASSPNLGRDYEQYF. DNA of the CDR3: TGTGCCAGCAGCCCCAACCTAGGCAGGGACTACGAGCAGTACTTC. The rearrangement uses TRBV13 and TRBJ2-7, with D perhaps TRBD1 (5 bases). V lost 5 bases and J 3 bases, leaving 17 bases between the germline ends. The V gene's germline CDR1 is PRHDT and CDR2 FYEKMQ (reference sequence). The CDR3 sequence is 15 residues long.